This TCR beta chain was retrieved from a study of vaccination and CD4 T cells after COVID-19. The overall study: Investigators drew the post-COVID samples a median roughly 96 days after diagnosis, with a range of 35 to 161. General study results and limits: A median of 86.3% of reactive clones, in convalescent patients, became evident only post-vaccination.

Treatment here: approximately 11-day PBMC culture with coronavirus spike peptide pools or control peptides (ViraFEST assay). Roughly 2 million PBMCs went into each well for culture with about 10 IU/ml IL-2 and 10 ug/ml peptide pools. CDR1 MNHNS and CDR2 SASEGT come from the germline V gene. The CDR3 is made up of 12 amino acids. Trimming removed 7 bases at V and 7 bases at J, with 13 bases between. Scientists ran DNA taken from cultured CD4+ T cells through the Oncomine TCR Beta short-read assay for sequencing. TCRdb reanalysed the PCR reads using MiXCR and keeps one entry per CDR3 protein. The table records approximately 14,000 distinct CDR3 sequences, about 73% of them present only once. To note about this clonotype: What it binds is not known.

The chain joins TRBV6-1 to TRBJ1-1, with D possibly matching TRBD1 (5 bases). This receptor was obtained from a human donor who had recovered from COVID-19. Material for sequencing was CD4+ T cells from blood, cultured in vitro. The CDR3 DNA reads as TGTGCCAGCACCTGGGGCCCGAATGAAGCTTTCTTT. Encoded protein: CASTWGPNEAFF.